The 4 T cell receptor beta chains given below trace back to one sample, sequenced in a study of T-cell reconstitution after alpha-beta-depleted transplantation in children. A library of TCRbeta sequences, prepared with unique molecular identifiers, was generated. Each CDR3 protein gets one entry after TCRdb re-called the PCR reads with MiXCR. Altogether some 550,000 distinct CDR3 sequences are present, about 21% being singletons, with the ten largest covering about 14%. The source was PBMCs, mostly from graft donor cells, collected 360 days after TCRalphabeta/CD19-depleted stem cell transplant. All receptors come from a boy younger than two who had a stem cell transplant for acute myeloid leukemia, so the T cells may come from the graft donor.

For the CDR3, the DNA is TGTGCCAGCAGCCAACAGGGGGCGATTGGTACAGATACGCAGTATTTT. Amino acids: CASSQQGAIGTDTQYF. The genes are TRBV7-9 and TRBJ2-3; 9 nucleotides align to TRBD1. CDR3 length: 16 residues. CDR1 SEHNR and CDR2 FQNEAQ come from the germline V gene (reference sequence). Losses at the gene ends were 5 bases for V and 3 bases for J; bases not matched to a gene: 9.

The table lists this clonotype with many counts. This sequence joins TRBV7-2 and TRBJ2-7; D might be TRBD2 (6 bases). This CDR3 region has 13 residues. V gave up 0 bases and J gave up 7 bases, with 10 bases separating them. CDR1 and CDR2 from the germline V gene are SGHTA and FQGNSA. The CDR3 sequence is CASSLAGLTEQYF. DNA for the CDR3: TGTGCCAGCAGCTTAGCCGGACTAACGGAGCAGTACTTC.

The sample holds a few counts of this clonotype. The V gene is TRBV20-1, the J gene TRBJ2-5, with 8 bases aligning to TRBD2. CDR3 length equals 17 residues. Losses at the gene ends were 4 bases for V and 3 bases for J; bases not matched to a gene: 16. CDR1 is DFQATT, CDR2 SNEGSKA, per germline (reference sequence). CDR3 loop: CSATPGDVAGIKETQYF. Here the CDR3 DNA reads TGCAGTGCTACCCCTGGGGACGTAGCGGGGATAAAAGAGACCCAGTACTTC.

The rearrangement joins TRBV11-2 to TRBJ2-7, with D perhaps assigned TRBD1 or TRBD2 (5 bases each). The CDR3 loop spans 12 amino acids. Germline V CDR1 and CDR2: SGHAT, FQNNGV. The V and J ends lost 6 bases and 4 bases respectively, with 10 bases between them. As DNA, the CDR3 is TGTGCCAGCAGGCTAGAGGGGTACGAGCAGTACTTC. Protein sequence: CASRLEGYEQYF.